This entry lists 22 T cell receptor beta chains sequenced from one sample in a study of CD8 T cells in Susac syndrome. The RNA input was about 0.5 to 1 ug, and it was reverse transcribed with random hexamers. TCRdb re-derived calls from the immunoSEQ multiplex PCR reads in MiXCR, one entry per CDR3 protein. The sample has 210,000 or so distinct CDR3 sequences, roughly 93% seen once; the top ten hold 0.15% to 0.2%. What was sequenced was CD4+ T cells from PBMCs. These receptors were collected from a human donor with Susac syndrome.

The V call is TRBV30, the J call TRBJ2-7; D possibly corresponds to TRBD1 (6 bases). The V end lost 0 bases, the J end lost 2 bases, and 11 bases lay between the germline ends. CDR1 GTSNPN and CDR2 SVGIG come from the germline V gene (reference sequence). This CDR3 contains 14 residues. CDR3 in amino acids: CAWSVGQGPYEQYF. Written as DNA, the CDR3 is TGTGCCTGGAGTGTAGGGCAGGGGCCCTACGAGCAGTACTTC.

This chain joins TRBV5-8 and TRBJ2-1, with D perhaps being TRBD1 or TRBD2 (5 bases each). CDR3 length equals 18 residues. V gave up 4 bases and J gave up 9 bases, with 29 bases separating them. CDR1 and CDR2 from the germline V gene are SGHTS and YDEGEE. The CDR3 sequence is CASSLDFRDLIEGGEQFF. DNA for the CDR3: TGTGCCAGCAGCCTAGACTTCCGGGACCTCATCGAGGGCGGTGAGCAGTTCTTC.

The rearrangement links TRBV5-4 to TRBJ2-2, with D tentatively TRBD1 (5 bases). V was shortened by 1 base and J by 1 base, with 11 bases between the two germline ends. CDR3 length: 16 amino acids. The germline V gene has CDR1 SGHNT and CDR2 YYREEE (reference sequence). The CDR3 is CASSLSPTENTGELFF. CDR3 DNA: TGTGCCAGCAGCTTGTCCCCGACAGAGAACACCGGGGAGCTGTTTTTT.

V usage is TRBV18 and J usage is TRBJ2-3, with TRBD2 matching over 9 bases. This CDR3 comprises 17 residues. Trimming took 0 bases from V and 4 from J; bases not matched to a gene: 8. CDR1 is KGHSH, CDR2 LQKENI, per germline. DNA for the CDR3: TGTGCCAGCTCACCACCCCTAGCGGGGTATAGGGCAGATACGCAGTATTTT. Its protein is CASSPPLAGYRADTQYF.

V is TRBV5-5 and J is TRBJ2-4; D uncertain. V lost 4 bases and J lost 6, with 11 bases in between. CDR1 and CDR2 from the germline V gene are SGHKS and YYEKEE (reference sequence). This CDR3 contains 13 residues. The CDR3 DNA is TGTGCCAGCAGCCCAATGAACAGAAACATTCAGTACTTC. This sequence encodes CASSPMNRNIQYF.

This chain uses TRBV3-1 with TRBJ1-2; D ambiguous. V shed 0 bases and J shed 2 bases, with 10 bases lying between them. Germline CDR1 LGHDT, CDR2 YNNKEL (reference sequence). This CDR3 has 15 amino acids. DNA of the CDR3: TGTGCCAGCAGCCAAGATTTCTGGCAGAACTATGGCTACACCTTC. Its protein product is CASSQDFWQNYGYTF.

This chain connects TRBV9 to TRBJ2-5; 11 bases are a match to TRBD1. The CDR3 sequence is 14 residues long. The J segment lost 4 bases and the V segment lost 3 bases, leaving 2 bases of the junction unmatched. Per germline, CDR1 SGDLS and CDR2 YYNGEE. The CDR3 reads CASSAGQGGETQYF. The CDR3 DNA is TGTGCCAGCAGCGCGGGACAGGGGGGAGAGACCCAGTACTTC. Drawing the rest from reference TRBV9 and TRBJ2-5, the complete variable domain is DSGVTQTPKHLITATGQRVTLRCSPRSGDLSVYWYQQSLDQGLQFLIQYYNGEERAKGNILERFSAQQFPDLHSELNLSSLELGDSALYFCASSAGQGGETQYFGPGTRLLVL.

The chain carries TRBV20-1 and TRBJ2-3; D possibly corresponds to TRBD2 (5 bases). The CDR3 loop spans 16 amino acids. Germline CDR1 is DFQATT and CDR2 is SNEGSKA (reference sequence). V gave up 3 bases and J gave up 0 bases, with 16 bases separating them. The CDR3 DNA follows: TGCAGTGCTAGGTCAAGGACTGAAACTAGCACAGATACGCAGTATTTT. This gives the protein CSARSRTETSTDTQYF.

This chain uses TRBV15 with TRBJ1-5; a possible D gene is TRBD1 (6 bases). CDR3 length: 15 amino acids. Trimming pared 5 bases from V and 0 bases from J, leaving 11 bases between. Germline CDR1 LNHNV, CDR2 YYDKDF (reference sequence). This CDR3 reads CATSLGRGSNQPQHF. For the CDR3, the DNA is TGTGCCACCAGCCTAGGCAGGGGTAGCAATCAGCCCCAGCATTTT.

In this sample, this clonotype turned up once. The chain employs TRBV7-9 and TRBJ2-7; maybe TRBD1 (7 bases). The CDR3 totals 15 residues. V was cut by 5 bases and J by 0 bases, with 14 bases left in between. Germline assignment: CDR1 SEHNR and CDR2 FQNEAQ (reference sequence). The CDR3 sequence is CASSPGGTISYEQYF. In DNA form, the CDR3 reads TGTGCCAGCAGCCCAGGGGGGACCATCTCCTACGAGCAGTACTTC.

The gene calls are TRBV6-2 or TRBV6-3 and TRBJ2-1, with no clear D. This CDR3 region has 12 residues. CDR1 is MNHEY and CDR2 is SVGEGT in the germline V gene. Trimming shortened V by 4 bases and J by 7 bases, and 8 bases separated the two germline ends. The CDR3 nucleotides read TGTGCCAGCAGTTCTCGCTGGAATGAGCAGTTCTTC. Translating gives CASSSRWNEQFF.

The chain is built from TRBV9 and TRBJ2-7; 8 bases match TRBD2. The germline V gene encodes CDR1 SGDLS and CDR2 YYNGEE. This CDR3 has 15 amino acids. V was clipped by 4 bases and J by 0 bases; unmatched bases: 6. The CDR3 is CASSPRGGSSYEQYF. In nucleotides, the CDR3 is TGTGCCAGCAGCCCCCGGGGGGGTAGCTCCTACGAGCAGTACTTC.

This chain connects TRBV12-3 or TRBV12-4 to TRBJ2-3, with 7 bases fitting TRBD2. The CDR3 is 15 residues long. J lost 2 bases, V lost 5 bases, and 7 bases had no gene match. Here the CDR3 reads CASSRAGRVTDTQYF. CDR3 nucleotide sequence: TGTGCCAGCAGTCGAGCGGGGAGGGTCACAGATACGCAGTATTTT.

The J gene is TRBJ2-7, the V gene TRBV14; D ambiguous. Germline V gives CDR1 SGHDN, CDR2 FVKESK. With 5 bases removed from V and 3 bases from J, the gap between germline ends came to 11 bases. This CDR3 contains 13 residues. CDR3 nucleotide sequence: TGTGCCAGCAGCATGGGGTTCTTCTACGAGCAGTACTTC. It translates to CASSMGFFYEQYF.

CDR3 residues: CSARDQGNGYTF. The CDR3 coding sequence is TGCAGTGCTAGAGACCAGGGCAATGGCTACACCTTC. J is TRBJ1-2 and V is TRBV20-1; maybe TRBD1 (5 bases). The CDR3 has 12 amino acids. Between the trimmed V and J ends, which lost 0 bases and 6 bases, there was a span of 8 bases. The germline V gene has CDR1 DFQATT and CDR2 SNEGSKA (reference sequence).

J is TRBJ1-4 and V is TRBV6-5; 9 bases match TRBD1. V shed 7 bases, J shed 4 bases, and the junction held 4 bases outside the gene matches. This CDR3 spans 14 amino acids. Germline loops: CDR1 MNHEY, CDR2 SVGAGI. As DNA, the CDR3 is TGTGCCAGCAAGAGGACAGGGGTTAATGAAAAACTGTTTTTT. Its translation: CASKRTGVNEKLFF.

The V gene is TRBV25-1, the J gene TRBJ2-2; tentatively, D is TRBD1 (7 bases). Germline V gene sequence: CDR1 MGHDK, CDR2 SYGVNS. CDR3 length: 15 amino acids. With 6 bases removed from V and 6 bases from J, the gap between germline ends came to 17 bases. The CDR3 reads CASSEASGGSGELFF. CDR3 bases: TGTGCCAGCAGCGAGGCGTCAGGGGGGTCCGGGGAGCTGTTTTTT.

The V gene is TRBV30, the J gene TRBJ1-6, with TRBD1 matching over 8 bases. Germline CDR1 GTSNPN, CDR2 SVGIG (reference sequence). Unmatched junction bases numbered 7, after V lost 0 bases and J lost 9 bases. The length of the CDR3 is 15 residues. CDR3 protein: CAWSVPDRGGSPLHF. The CDR3 bases are TGTGCCTGGAGTGTACCCGACAGGGGCGGTTCACCCCTCCACTTT. The whole variable domain, remainder taken from reference TRBV30 and TRBJ1-6, is SQTIHQWPATLVQPVGSPLSLECTVEGTSNPNLYWYRQAAGRGLQLLFYSVGIGQISSEVPQNLSASRPQDRQFILSSKKLLLSDSGFYLCAWSVPDRGGSPLHFGNGTRLTVT.

The rearrangement joins TRBV20-1 to TRBJ1-5; D gene ambiguous. Per the germline V gene, CDR1 is DFQATT and CDR2 is SNEGSKA (reference sequence). V gave up 3 bases and J gave up 0 bases, with 12 bases separating them. This CDR3 contains 15 residues. CDR3 in DNA: TGCAGTGCTAGGGAGCACATTGATAGCAATCAGCCCCAGCATTTT. Protein product: CSAREHIDSNQPQHF.

This rearrangement joins TRBV20-1 to TRBJ1-1; 7 bases are shared with TRBD1. Germline trimming cut 6 bases from V and 4 bases from J; bases unmatched to any gene: 17. CDR1 is DFQATT and CDR2 is SNEGSKA in the germline V gene (reference sequence). The CDR3 is 16 residues long. CDR3 protein: CSALSLQGFRFTEAFF. The CDR3 DNA is TGCAGTGCCCTGAGCTTACAGGGGTTCCGTTTCACTGAAGCTTTCTTT.

The chain has TRBV15 and TRBJ1-2, with 8 bases identical to TRBD1. This CDR3 contains 16 residues. J gave up 4 bases and V 1 base, and 8 bases lay outside the gene matches. Germline values: CDR1 LNHNV, CDR2 YYDKDF (reference sequence). The CDR3 nucleotides are TGTGCCACCAGCAGAGCGGCGGGCCAGGGGGCCTATGGCTACACCTTC. Its protein is CATSRAAGQGAYGYTF.

The gene calls are TRBV5-1 and TRBJ1-6; TRBD1 is a possible D gene (6 bases). Germline V gene sequence: CDR1 SGHRS, CDR2 YFSETQ. V was clipped by 4 bases and J by 6 bases, with 14 bases between them. This CDR3 comprises 15 residues. CDR3 sequence reads: CASSADGGLNSPLHF. CDR3 DNA sequence: TGCGCCAGCAGCGCGGACGGGGGCCTTAATTCACCCCTCCACTTT.